The clone carrying this T cell receptor (beta chain) was found a few times. Its antigen is currently unknown. A sort by CD45RO/CCR7/CD25/CD127/CD95/CD27 yielded CD4+ naive, central memory, regulatory and stem cell-like memory cells. TCRB transcripts that were expressed got sequenced, as all of the isolated RNA had been reverse transcribed. The average read count of naive, central memory and regulatory T cell samples was around 3.6 million. Data came from immunoSEQ multiplex PCR; TCRdb stores just in-frame clones and leaves some out. The sample carries approximately 250,000 clones, around 9.9% recorded once. This specimen comes from a study of beta chain features in type 1 diabetes. Study outcomes and limitations: Type 1 diabetes patients had VDJ junctions that carried fewer insertions and more deletions. Shorter TCRB CDR3s, moderately but significantly so, marked every one of the four CD4+ subsets in Type 1 diabetes patients. Whether HLA type affects TCRB rearrangement stayed undetermined in the present work.

CDR1 is MGHRA, CDR2 YSYEKL, per germline. The V and J ends lost 5 bases and 8 bases respectively, with 15 bases between them. The CDR3 has 13 residues. The clonotype comes from a man between 25 and 39 years old with type 1 diabetes. Material: naive CD4+ T cells from blood. V is TRBV4-1 and J is TRBJ1-2; TRBD1 is a possible D gene (5 bases). CDR3 loop: CASSSDGGRGYTF. CDR3 in DNA: TGCGCCAGCAGCTCGGACGGGGGTCGCGGCTACACCTTC.